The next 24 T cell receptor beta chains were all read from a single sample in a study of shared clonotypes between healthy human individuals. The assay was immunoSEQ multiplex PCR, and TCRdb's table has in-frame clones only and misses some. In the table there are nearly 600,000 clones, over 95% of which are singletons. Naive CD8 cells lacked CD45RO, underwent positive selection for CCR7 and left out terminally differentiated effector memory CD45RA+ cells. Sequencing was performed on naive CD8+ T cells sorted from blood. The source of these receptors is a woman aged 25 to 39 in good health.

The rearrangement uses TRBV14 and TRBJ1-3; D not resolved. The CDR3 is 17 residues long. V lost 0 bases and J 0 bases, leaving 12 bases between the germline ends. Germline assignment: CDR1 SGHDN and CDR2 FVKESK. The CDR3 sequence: CASSQDFVESSGNTIYF. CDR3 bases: TGTGCCAGCAGCCAAGATTTCGTGGAGAGCTCTGGAAACACCATATATTTT. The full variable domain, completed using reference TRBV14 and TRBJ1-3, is EAGVTQFPSHSVIEKGQTVTLRCDPISGHDNLYWYRRVMGKEIKFLLHFVKESKQDESGMPNNRFLAERTGGTYSTLKVQPAELEDSGVYFCASSQDFVESSGNTIYFGEGSWLTVV.

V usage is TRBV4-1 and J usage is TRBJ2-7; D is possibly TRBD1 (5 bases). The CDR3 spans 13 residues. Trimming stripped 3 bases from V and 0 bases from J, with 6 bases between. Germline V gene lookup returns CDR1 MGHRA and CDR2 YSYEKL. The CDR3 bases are TGCGCCAGCAGCCACAGGGCCTCCTACGAGCAGTACTTC. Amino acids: CASSHRASYEQYF.

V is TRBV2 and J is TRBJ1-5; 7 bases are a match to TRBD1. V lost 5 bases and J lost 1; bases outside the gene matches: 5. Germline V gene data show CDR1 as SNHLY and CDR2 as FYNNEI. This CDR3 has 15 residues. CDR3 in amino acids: CASSIQGVSNQPQHF. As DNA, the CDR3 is TGTGCCAGCAGTATCCAGGGGGTGAGCAATCAGCCCCAGCATTTT.

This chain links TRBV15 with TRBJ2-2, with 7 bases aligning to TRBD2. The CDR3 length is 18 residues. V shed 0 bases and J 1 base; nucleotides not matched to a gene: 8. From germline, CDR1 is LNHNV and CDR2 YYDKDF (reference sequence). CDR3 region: CATSREGGLQRNTGELFF. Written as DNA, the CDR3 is TGTGCCACCAGCAGAGAGGGGGGACTACAAAGGAACACCGGGGAGCTGTTTTTT.

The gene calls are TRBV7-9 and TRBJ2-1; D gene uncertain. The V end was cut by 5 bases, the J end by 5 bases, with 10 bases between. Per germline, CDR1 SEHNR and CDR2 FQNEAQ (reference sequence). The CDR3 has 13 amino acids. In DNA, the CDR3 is TGTGCCAGCAGCACAGTAGTCCACAATGAGCAGTTCTTC. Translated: CASSTVVHNEQFF.

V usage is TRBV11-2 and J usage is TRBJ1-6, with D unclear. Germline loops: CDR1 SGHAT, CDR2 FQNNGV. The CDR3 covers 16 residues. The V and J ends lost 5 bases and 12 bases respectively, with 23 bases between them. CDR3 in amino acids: CASSTSDGPGGGPLHF. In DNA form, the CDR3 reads TGTGCCAGCAGCACCTCGGACGGTCCGGGCGGAGGACCCCTCCACTTT.

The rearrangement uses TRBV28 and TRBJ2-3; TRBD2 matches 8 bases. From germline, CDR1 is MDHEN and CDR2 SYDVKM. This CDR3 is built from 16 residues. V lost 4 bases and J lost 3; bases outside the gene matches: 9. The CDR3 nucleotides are TGTGCCAGCAGTTCCACCCCCGGGAGGGTGACAGATACGCAGTATTTT. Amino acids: CASSSTPGRVTDTQYF.

The CDR3 DNA is TGTGCCAGCAGCCAAGAAGCGACTCTAGCGGGAGAAGTCTACGAGCAGTACTTC. Protein: CASSQEATLAGEVYEQYF. The chain couples TRBV4-2 to TRBJ2-7; 10 bases match TRBD2. This CDR3 comprises 18 residues. Germline-derived CDR1 and CDR2 are LGHNA and YNFKEQ. V lost 0 bases, J lost 3 bases, and 11 bases stayed unmatched.

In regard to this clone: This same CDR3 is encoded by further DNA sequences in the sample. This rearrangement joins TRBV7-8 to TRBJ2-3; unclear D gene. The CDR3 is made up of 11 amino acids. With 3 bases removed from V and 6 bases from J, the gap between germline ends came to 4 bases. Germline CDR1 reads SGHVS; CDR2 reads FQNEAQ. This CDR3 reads CASSLTDTQYF. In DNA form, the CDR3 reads TGTGCCAGCAGCTTGACGGATACGCAGTATTTT. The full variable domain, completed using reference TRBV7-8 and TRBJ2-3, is GAGVSQSPRYKVAKRGQDVALRCDPISGHVSLFWYQQALGQGPEFLTYFQNEAQLDKSGLPSDRFFAERPEGSVSTLKIQRTQQEDSAVYLCASSLTDTQYFGPGTRLTVL.

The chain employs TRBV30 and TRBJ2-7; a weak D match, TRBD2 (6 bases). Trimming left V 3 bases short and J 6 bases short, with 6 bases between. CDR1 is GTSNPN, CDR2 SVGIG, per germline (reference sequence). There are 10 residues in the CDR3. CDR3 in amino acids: CAWRGGEQYF. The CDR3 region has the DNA TGTGCCTGGAGGGGGGGCGAGCAGTACTTC.

CDR3 nucleotide sequence: TGTGCCAGCAGTCTACTGATCGGCGCGAGTGGGGCCAACGTCCTGACTTTC. Translated: CASSLLIGASGANVLTF. This chain links TRBV27 with TRBJ2-6; D uncertain. The CDR3 contains 17 residues. Germline V gene lookup returns CDR1 MNHEY and CDR2 SMNVEV (reference sequence). Trimming pared 5 bases from V and 3 bases from J, leaving 17 bases between.

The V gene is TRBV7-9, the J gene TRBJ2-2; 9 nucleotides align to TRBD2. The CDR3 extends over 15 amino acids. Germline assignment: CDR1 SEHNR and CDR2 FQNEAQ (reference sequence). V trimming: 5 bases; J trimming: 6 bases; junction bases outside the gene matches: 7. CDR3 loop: CASSDGTSKPGELFF. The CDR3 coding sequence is TGTGCCAGCAGCGACGGGACTAGCAAGCCCGGGGAGCTGTTTTTT.

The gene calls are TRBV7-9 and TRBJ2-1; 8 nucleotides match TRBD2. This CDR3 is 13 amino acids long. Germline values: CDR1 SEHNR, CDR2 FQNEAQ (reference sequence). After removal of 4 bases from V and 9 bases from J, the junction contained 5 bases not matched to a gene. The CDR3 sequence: CASSWTSFGEQFF. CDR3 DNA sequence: TGTGCCAGCAGCTGGACTAGCTTTGGTGAGCAGTTCTTC. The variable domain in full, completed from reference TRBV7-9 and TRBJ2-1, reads DTGVSQNPRHKITKRGQNVTFRCDPISEHNRLYWYRQTLGQGPEFLTYFQNEAQLEKSRLLSDRFSAERPKGSFSTLEIQRTEQGDSAMYLCASSWTSFGEQFFGPGTRLTVL.

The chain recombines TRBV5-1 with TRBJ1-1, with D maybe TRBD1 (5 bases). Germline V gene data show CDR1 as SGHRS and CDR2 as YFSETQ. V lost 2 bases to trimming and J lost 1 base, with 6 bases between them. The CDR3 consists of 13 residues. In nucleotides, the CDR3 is TGCGCCAGCAGCTTCGGGGCGAACACTGAAGCTTTCTTT. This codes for CASSFGANTEAFF.

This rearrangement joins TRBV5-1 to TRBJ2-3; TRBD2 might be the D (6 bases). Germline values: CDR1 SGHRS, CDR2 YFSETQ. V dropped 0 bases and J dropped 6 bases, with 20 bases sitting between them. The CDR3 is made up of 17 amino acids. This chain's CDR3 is CASSLEGGHQGGDTQYF. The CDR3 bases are TGCGCCAGCAGCTTGGAGGGCGGGCACCAGGGAGGTGATACGCAGTATTTT.

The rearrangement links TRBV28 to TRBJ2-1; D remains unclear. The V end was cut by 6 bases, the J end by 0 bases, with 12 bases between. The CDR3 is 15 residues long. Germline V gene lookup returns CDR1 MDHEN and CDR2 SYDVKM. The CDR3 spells CASSPGPSSYNEQFF. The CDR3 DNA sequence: TGTGCCAGCAGCCCCGGGCCGAGCTCCTACAATGAGCAGTTCTTC.

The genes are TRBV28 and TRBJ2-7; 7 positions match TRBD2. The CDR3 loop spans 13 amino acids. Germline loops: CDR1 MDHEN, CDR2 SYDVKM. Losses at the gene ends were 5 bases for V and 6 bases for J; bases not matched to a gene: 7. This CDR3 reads CASSPRLAGEQYF. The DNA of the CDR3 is TGTGCCAGCAGTCCCAGACTAGCCGGCGAGCAGTACTTC.

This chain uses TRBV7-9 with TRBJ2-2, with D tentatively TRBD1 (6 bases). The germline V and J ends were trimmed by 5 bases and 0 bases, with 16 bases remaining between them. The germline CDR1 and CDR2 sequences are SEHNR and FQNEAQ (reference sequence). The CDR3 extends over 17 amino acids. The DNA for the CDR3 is TGTGCCAGCAGCCCTGCCCGAGGGGGAGCGAACACCGGGGAGCTGTTTTTT. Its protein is CASSPARGGANTGELFF.

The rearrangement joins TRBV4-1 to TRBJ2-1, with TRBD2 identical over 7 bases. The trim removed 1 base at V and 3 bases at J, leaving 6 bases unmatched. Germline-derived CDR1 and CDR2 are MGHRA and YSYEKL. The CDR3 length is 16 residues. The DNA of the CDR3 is TGCGCCAGCAGCCAAGCCTCGGGACTACACTACAATGAGCAGTTCTTC. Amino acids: CASSQASGLHYNEQFF.

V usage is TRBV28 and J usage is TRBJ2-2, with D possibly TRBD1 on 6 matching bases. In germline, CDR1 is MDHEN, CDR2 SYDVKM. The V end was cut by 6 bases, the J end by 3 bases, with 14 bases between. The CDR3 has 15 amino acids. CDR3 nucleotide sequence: TGTGCCAGCAGCGGGTCAGGGGAAGACACCGGGGAGCTGTTTTTT. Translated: CASSGSGEDTGELFF.

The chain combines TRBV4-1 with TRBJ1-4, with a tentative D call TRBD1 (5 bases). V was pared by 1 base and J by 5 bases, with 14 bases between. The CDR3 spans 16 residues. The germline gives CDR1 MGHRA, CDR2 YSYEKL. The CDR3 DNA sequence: TGCGCCAGCAGCCAAGGGAGGACAAACCGGAATGAAAAACTGTTTTTT. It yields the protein CASSQGRTNRNEKLFF.

The CDR3: CATSRDLSGGVYEQYF. The CDR3 nucleotides are TGTGCCACCAGCAGAGATCTTAGCGGAGGCGTCTACGAGCAGTACTTC. The gene calls are TRBV15 and TRBJ2-7, with D maybe TRBD2 (6 bases). The CDR3 contains 16 residues. Deletions cut 0 bases from V and 3 bases from J, with 15 bases between. Looked up from germline, CDR1 is LNHNV and CDR2 is YYDKDF (reference sequence).

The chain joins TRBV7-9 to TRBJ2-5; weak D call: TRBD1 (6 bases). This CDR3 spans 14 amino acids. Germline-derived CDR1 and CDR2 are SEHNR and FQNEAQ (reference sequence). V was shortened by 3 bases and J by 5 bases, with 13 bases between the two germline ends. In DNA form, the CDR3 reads TGTGCCAGCAGCTTCTCGGGACACTCCGAGACCCAGTACTTC. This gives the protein CASSFSGHSETQYF.

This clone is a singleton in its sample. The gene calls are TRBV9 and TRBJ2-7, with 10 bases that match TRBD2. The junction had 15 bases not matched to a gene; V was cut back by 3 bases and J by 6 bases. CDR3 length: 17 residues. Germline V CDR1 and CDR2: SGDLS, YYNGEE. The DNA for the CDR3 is TGTGCCAGCAGCGCCGGGACAGGTCTAGCGGGAGAGGCCGAGCAGTACTTC. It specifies CASSAGTGLAGEAEQYF.